Listed here are 10 T cell receptor beta chains from one sample, sequenced in a study of cytomegalovirus exposure and HLA in healthy donors. Sequencing used immunoSEQ multiplex PCR; TCRdb keeps in-frame clones, though not all of them. Of 300,000 to 350,000 clones in the sample, 88% were seen once. The sample consisted of PBMCs. These receptors originate from a young man in good health and CMV-seronegative.

The chain employs TRBV2 and TRBJ2-3, with a tentative D call TRBD1 (5 bases). This CDR3 spans 13 amino acids. CDR1 is SNHLY and CDR2 is FYNNEI in the germline V gene. The V gene lost 7 bases and the J gene lost 0 bases, with 8 bases spanning the gap. The CDR3 DNA follows: TGTGCCAGCAAACGACAGAGCACAGATACGCAGTATTTT. Protein product: CASKRQSTDTQYF.

V and J are TRBV9 and TRBJ2-7; D is unclear. The CDR3 is 13 amino acids. Per germline, CDR1 SGDLS and CDR2 YYNGEE. V was trimmed by 4 bases and J by 3 bases, leaving 11 bases between them. The CDR3 sequence is CASSPSPGYEQYF. DNA of the CDR3: TGTGCCAGCAGCCCCTCCCCAGGCTACGAGCAGTACTTC.

V and J are TRBV4-1 and TRBJ1-5; D may be TRBD1 (5 bases). V lost 1 base and J lost 4, with 11 bases in between. The CDR3 runs to 15 residues. Germline CDR1 reads MGHRA; CDR2 reads YSYEKL. The CDR3 reads CASSQVTGTNQPQHF. In DNA, the CDR3 is TGCGCCAGCAGCCAAGTAACAGGAACAAATCAGCCCCAGCATTTT.

This chain joins TRBV7-2 and TRBJ2-3; TRBD1 is a possible D gene (6 bases). This CDR3 contains 14 residues. CDR1 SGHTA and CDR2 FQGNSA come from the germline V gene. Trimming cost V 5 bases and J 2 bases, with 11 bases left between them. The CDR3 nucleotides read TGTGCCAGCAGCATACAGGGCCCCACAGATACGCAGTATTTT. It specifies CASSIQGPTDTQYF.

The rearrangement uses TRBV5-1 and TRBJ2-3; tentative D call: TRBD1 (5 bases). Per germline, CDR1 SGHRS and CDR2 YFSETQ. The V end was cut by 4 bases, the J end by 3 bases, with 18 bases between. This CDR3 comprises 16 residues. CDR3 DNA sequence: TGCGCCAGCAGCCCCACTGCAGGGCGTAAAACAGATACGCAGTATTTT. Protein sequence: CASSPTAGRKTDTQYF.

The rearrangement uses TRBV30 and TRBJ2-7, with TRBD1 matching over 7 bases. The CDR3 totals 15 residues. Germline V gene lookup returns CDR1 GTSNPN and CDR2 SVGIG (reference sequence). V shed 2 bases and J 0 bases; nucleotides not matched to a gene: 7. In nucleotides, the CDR3 is TGTGCCTGGAGTCCCGGGACAGACAGCTCCTACGAGCAGTACTTC. Translating gives CAWSPGTDSSYEQYF.

This rearrangement joins TRBV11-3 to TRBJ1-2; no clear D. Trimming pared 4 bases from V and 5 bases from J, leaving 8 bases between. In germline, CDR1 is SGHNT, CDR2 YENEEA. The CDR3 runs 12 residues. CDR3 coding DNA: TGTGCCAGCAGCTCCGGGGATTATGGCTACACCTTC. It yields the protein CASSSGDYGYTF. Supplemented by reference TRBV11-3 and TRBJ1-2, the full variable domain reads EAGVVQSPRYKIIEKKQPVAFWCNPISGHNTLYWYLQNLGQGPELLIRYENEEAVDDSQLPKDRFSAERLKGVDSTLKIQPAELGDSAVYLCASSSGDYGYTFGSGTRLTVV.

The chain uses TRBV29-1 and TRBJ2-7, with TRBD2 identical over 8 bases. V was pared by 0 bases and J by 7 bases, with 8 bases of the junction left unmatched. The germline gives CDR1 SQVTM, CDR2 ANQGSEA. The CDR3 totals 14 residues. The CDR3 reads CSVEDSGTRGEQYF. DNA of the CDR3: TGCAGCGTTGAAGACTCCGGGACTAGAGGGGAGCAGTACTTC.

V is TRBV7-9 and J is TRBJ1-1, with TRBD1 matching over 9 bases. With 3 bases clipped from V and 6 bases from J, the junction kept 14 bases outside the gene matches. Per the germline V gene, CDR1 is SEHNR and CDR2 is FQNEAQ (reference sequence). The CDR3 covers 17 residues. CDR3 amino acids: CASSFPPGQGGGSEAFF. The CDR3 DNA is TGTGCCAGCAGCTTTCCACCGGGACAGGGAGGAGGGTCTGAAGCTTTCTTT.

This chain joins TRBV15 and TRBJ2-5, with D uncertain. Trimming shortened V by 1 base and J by 1 base, and 13 bases separated the two germline ends. The CDR3 has 16 amino acids. Germline CDR1 reads LNHNV; CDR2 reads YYDKDF (reference sequence). CDR3 DNA: TGTGCCACCAGCAGAGGAATGCGGCAGACCCAAGAGACCCAGTACTTC. Residues: CATSRGMRQTQETQYF.